One T cell receptor beta chain is described in this entry. CDR3 length: 15 residues. V was trimmed by 9 bases and J by 1 base, leaving 16 bases between them. In germline, CDR1 is ENHRY, CDR2 SYGVKD. TCRdb's copy holds only in-frame clones and misses some; the assay was immunoSEQ multiplex PCR. The sample contains about 19,000 clones, more than 65% of which appear only once. This specimen comes from a study of OX40 agonist ivuxolimab in advanced cancers. Autoimmune disease history or systemic immunosuppression meant exclusion. The sample here was CD4+ or CD8+ T cells sorted from blood, taken in a trial of the OX40 agonist ivuxolimab. This chain uses TRBV10-3 with TRBJ1-5; D is unclear. This clonotype was obtained from an adult with an advanced solid tumor such as melanoma, head and neck, liver or kidney cancer. Here the CDR3 reads CAIRSGDGSNQPQHF. The CDR3 DNA follows: TGTGCCATACGATCAGGTGATGGGAGCAATCAGCCCCAGCATTTT.